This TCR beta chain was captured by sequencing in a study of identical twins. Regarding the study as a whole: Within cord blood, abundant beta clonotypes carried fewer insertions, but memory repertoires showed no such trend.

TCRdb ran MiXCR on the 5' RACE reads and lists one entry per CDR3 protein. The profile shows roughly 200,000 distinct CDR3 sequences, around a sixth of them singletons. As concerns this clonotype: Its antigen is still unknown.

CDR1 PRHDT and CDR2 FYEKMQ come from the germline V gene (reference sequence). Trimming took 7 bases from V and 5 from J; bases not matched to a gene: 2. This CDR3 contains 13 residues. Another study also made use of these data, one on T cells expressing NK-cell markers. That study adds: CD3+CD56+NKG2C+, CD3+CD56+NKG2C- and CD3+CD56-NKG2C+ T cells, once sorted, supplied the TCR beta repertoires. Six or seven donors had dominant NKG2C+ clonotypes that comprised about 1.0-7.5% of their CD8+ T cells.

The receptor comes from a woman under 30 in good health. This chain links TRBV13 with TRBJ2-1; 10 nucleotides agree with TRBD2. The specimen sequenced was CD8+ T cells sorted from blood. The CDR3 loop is CASIAGGHNEQFF. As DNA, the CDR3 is TGTGCCAGCATAGCGGGAGGCCACAATGAGCAGTTCTTC.